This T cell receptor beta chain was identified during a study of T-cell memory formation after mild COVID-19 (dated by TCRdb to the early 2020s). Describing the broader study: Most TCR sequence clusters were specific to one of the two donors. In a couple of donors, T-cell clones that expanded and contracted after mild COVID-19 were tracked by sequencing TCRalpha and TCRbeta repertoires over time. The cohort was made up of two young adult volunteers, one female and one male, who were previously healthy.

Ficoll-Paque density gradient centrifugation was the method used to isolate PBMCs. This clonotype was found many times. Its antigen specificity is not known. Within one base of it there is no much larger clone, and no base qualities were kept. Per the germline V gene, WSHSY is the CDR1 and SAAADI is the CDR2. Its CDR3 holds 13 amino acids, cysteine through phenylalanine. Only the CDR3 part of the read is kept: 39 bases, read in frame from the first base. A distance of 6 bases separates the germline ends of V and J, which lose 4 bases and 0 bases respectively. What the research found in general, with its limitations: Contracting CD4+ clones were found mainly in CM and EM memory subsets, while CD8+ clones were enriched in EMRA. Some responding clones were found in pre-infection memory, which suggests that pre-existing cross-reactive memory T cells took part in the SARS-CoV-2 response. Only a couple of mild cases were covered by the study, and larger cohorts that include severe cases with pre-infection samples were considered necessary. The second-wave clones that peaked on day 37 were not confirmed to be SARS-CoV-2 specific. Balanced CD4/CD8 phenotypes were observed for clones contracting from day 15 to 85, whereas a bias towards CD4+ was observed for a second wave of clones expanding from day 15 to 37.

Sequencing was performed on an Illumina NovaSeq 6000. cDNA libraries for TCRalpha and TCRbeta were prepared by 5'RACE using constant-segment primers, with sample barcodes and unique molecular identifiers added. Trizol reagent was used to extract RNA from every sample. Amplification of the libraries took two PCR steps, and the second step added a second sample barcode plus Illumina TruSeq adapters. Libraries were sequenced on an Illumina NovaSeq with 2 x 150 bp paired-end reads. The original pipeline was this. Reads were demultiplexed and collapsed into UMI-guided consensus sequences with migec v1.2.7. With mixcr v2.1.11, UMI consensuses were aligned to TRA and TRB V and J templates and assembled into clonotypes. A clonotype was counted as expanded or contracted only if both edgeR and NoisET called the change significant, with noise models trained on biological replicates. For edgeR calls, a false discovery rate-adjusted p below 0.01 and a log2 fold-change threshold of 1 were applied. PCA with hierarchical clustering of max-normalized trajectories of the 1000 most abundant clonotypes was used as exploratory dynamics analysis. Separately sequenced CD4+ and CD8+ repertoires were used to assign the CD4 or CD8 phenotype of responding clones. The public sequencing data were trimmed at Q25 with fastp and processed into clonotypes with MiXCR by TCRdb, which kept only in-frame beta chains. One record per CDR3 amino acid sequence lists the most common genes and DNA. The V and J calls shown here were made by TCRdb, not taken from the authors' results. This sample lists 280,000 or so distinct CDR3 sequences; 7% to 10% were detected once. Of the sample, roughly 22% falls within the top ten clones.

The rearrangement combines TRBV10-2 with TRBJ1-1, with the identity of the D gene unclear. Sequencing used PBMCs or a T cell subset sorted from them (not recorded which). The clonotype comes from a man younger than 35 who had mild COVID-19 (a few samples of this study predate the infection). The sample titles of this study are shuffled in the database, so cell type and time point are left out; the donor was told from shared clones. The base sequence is TGCGCCAGCAGTGGGGGAGTGAACACTGAAGCTTTCTTT. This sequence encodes CASSGGVNTEAFF.